This TCR beta chain originates from a study of blood T cells in healthy people across ages. Then a second PCR, running roughly 7 to 11 cycles, was carried out with a sample-barcoded 5' primer and a J-beta primer mix. A single record per CDR3 protein comes from TCRdb applying MiXCR to the 5' RACE reads. Of roughly 860,000 distinct CDR3 sequences listed, around 62% are singletons. The V end lost 6 bases, the J end lost 0 bases, and 12 bases lay between the germline ends. The CDR3 runs to 15 residues. Study conclusions and caveats: With unsorted PBMCs, a conclusive comparison of naive versus antigen-experienced cells was not possible.

Comment on this clonotype: Its antigen remains unidentified.

The rearrangement links TRBV12-3 or TRBV12-4 to TRBJ1-5; the D gene is possibly TRBD1 (6 bases). This receptor was taken from a man younger than 40 in good health. The specimen sequenced was blood. The CDR3 nucleotides are TGTGCCAGCAGCAAAGGACAGTATAGCAATCAGCCCCAGCATTTT. Translating it yields CASSKGQYSNQPQHF.